Listed below are T cell receptor beta chains from one sample, sequenced in a study of somatic mutations in cytotoxic T cells in rheumatoid arthritis. Clones were read by immunoSEQ multiplex PCR, and TCRdb kept only the in-frame ones, dropping some. There are 25,000 to 30,000 clones in the sample; just under 75% occur only once, and 7.5% to 10% lies in the top ten. The material sequenced was CD8+ T cells sorted from blood. These TCRs come from a woman between 18 and 30 years old in good health. Both conserved end residues are part of each CDR3. Fields, in order: J gene, clone size, D gene, V gene, CDR3 DNA, CDR3 protein. A D gene is named only where the DNA matches it firmly. Expanded clones are given a class, and other clones once, few, many or no size at all.

TRBJ1-5 - - TRBV19 TGTGCCAGTAGTGCCACAGGATGGAGCAATCAGCCCCAGCATTTT CASSATGWSNQPQHF
TRBJ2-7 - - TRBV5-4 TGTGCCAGCAGCTGGGGGACCACCTACGAGCAGTACTTC CASSWGTTYEQYF
TRBJ1-1 - TRBD1 TRBV13 TGTGCCAGCAGCCCGGGGGTACAGGGGAGTAACACTGAAGCTTTCTTT CASSPGVQGSNTEAFF
TRBJ2-2 - - TRBV27 TGTGCCAGCAGTTTACTGGGCACCCGGCCCGGGGAGCTGTTTTTT CASSLLGTRPGELFF
TRBJ1-2 medium-sized - TRBV6-5 TGTGCCAGCAGCCCCCAAGGAGGGGGTAGGGGCTACACCTTC CASSPQGGGRGYTF
TRBJ2-7 - TRBD2 TRBV5-8 TGTGCCAGCAGCTCCCGACTAGCCTTAGACTACGAGCAGTACTTC CASSSRLALDYEQYF
TRBJ2-1 - - TRBV14 TGTGCCAGCAACCCGGGGGACTCCTACAATGAGCAGTTCTTC CASNPGDSYNEQFF
TRBJ2-5 - TRBD2 TRBV27 TGTGCCACCAAACCGGGACTAGCGGGAGGAGGGGAGACCCAGTACTTC CATKPGLAGGGETQYF
TRBJ1-1 - - TRBV6-5 TGTGCCAGCAGTTATCTGGGAAGGGCTGAAGCTTTCTTT CASSYLGRAEAFF
TRBJ2-1 - TRBD2 TRBV27 TGTGCCAGCAGTAATTACGGGACTAGCCTCTTC CASSNYGTSLF
TRBJ1-1 few TRBD1 TRBV7-6 TGTGCCAGCAGCTTAGCGACAGGGTTAGAGACTGAAGCTTTCTTT CASSLATGLETEAFF
TRBJ2-2 - TRBD1 TRBV14 TGTGCCAGCAGCCAATACGGGTCCGACAGGGGTTCGGGCGGGGAGCTGTTTTTT CASSQYGSDRGSGGELFF
TRBJ1-5 - TRBD1 TRBV25-1 TGTGCCAGCAGTGAATTCGAGGGGGCCGGCCAGCCCCAGCATTTT CASSEFEGAGQPQHF
TRBJ2-7 - TRBD1 TRBV27 TGTGCCAGCAGCCCCTGGGACAGCTACGAGCAGTACTTC CASSPWDSYEQYF
TRBJ1-5 - - TRBV28 TGTGCCAGCAGTTTGGATCGTGTCGAGCCCCAGCATTTT CASSLDRVEPQHF